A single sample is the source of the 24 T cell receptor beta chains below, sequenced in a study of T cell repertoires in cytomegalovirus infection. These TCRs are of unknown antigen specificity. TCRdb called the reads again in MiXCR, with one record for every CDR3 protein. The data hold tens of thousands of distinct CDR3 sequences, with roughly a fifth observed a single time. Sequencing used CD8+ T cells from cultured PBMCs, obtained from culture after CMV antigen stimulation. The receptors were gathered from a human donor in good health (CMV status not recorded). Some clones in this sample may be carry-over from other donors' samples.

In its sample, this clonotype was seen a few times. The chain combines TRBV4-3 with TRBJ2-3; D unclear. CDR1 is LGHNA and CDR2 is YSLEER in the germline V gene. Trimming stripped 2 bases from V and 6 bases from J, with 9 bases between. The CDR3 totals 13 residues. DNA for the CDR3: TGCGCCAGCAGCCAACAACTAAGGGATACGCAGTATTTT. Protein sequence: CASSQQLRDTQYF.

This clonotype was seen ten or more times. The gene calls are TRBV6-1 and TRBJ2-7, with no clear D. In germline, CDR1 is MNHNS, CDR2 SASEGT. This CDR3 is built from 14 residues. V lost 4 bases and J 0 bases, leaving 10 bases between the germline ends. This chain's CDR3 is CASSAGVGSYEQYF. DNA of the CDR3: TGTGCCAGCAGTGCCGGTGTTGGCTCCTACGAGCAGTACTTC.

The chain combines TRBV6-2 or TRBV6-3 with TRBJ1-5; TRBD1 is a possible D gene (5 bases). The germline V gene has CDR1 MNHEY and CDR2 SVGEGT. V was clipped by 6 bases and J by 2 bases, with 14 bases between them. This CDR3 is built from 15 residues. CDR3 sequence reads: CASSPTGGGNQPQHF. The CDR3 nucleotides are TGTGCCAGCAGCCCGACGGGGGGTGGCAATCAGCCCCAGCATTTT.

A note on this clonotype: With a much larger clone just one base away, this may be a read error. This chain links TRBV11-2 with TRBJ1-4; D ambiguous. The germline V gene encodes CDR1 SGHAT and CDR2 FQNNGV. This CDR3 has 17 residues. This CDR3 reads CASSLEGGSATNEKLLF. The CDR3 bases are TGTGCCAGCAGCTTAGAAGGAGGTTCTGCAACTAATGAAAAACTGCTTTTT.

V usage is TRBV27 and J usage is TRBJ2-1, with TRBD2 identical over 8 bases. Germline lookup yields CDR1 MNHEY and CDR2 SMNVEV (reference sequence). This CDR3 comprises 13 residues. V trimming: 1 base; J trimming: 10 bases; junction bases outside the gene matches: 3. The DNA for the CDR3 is TGTGCCAGCAGTTTATGGGGCGGGAGGGAGCAGTTCTTC. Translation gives CASSLWGGREQFF.

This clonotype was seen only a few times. CDR3 nucleotides: TGTGCCAGCAGTACCAAGGGGGACCTCACCGGGGAGCTGTTTTTT. This translates into CASSTKGDLTGELFF. The chain is built from TRBV7-6 and TRBJ2-2; possible D gene TRBD1, 6 bases. CDR3 length equals 15 residues. Looked up from germline, CDR1 is SGHVS and CDR2 is FNYEAQ. V was cut by 6 bases and J by 4 bases, with 15 bases left in between. Supplemented by reference TRBV7-6 and TRBJ2-2, the full variable domain reads GAGVSQSPRYKVTKRGQDVALRCDPISGHVSLYWYRQALGQGPEFLTYFNYEAQQDKSGLPNDRFSAERPEGSISTLTIQRTEQRDSAMYRCASSTKGDLTGELFFGEGSRLTVL.

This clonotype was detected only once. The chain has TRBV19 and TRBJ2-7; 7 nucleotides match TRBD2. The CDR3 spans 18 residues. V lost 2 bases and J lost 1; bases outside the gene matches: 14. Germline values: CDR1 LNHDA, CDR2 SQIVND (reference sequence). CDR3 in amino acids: CASSIRSVGGRVSYEQYF. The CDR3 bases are TGTGCCAGTAGTATAAGAAGCGTGGGCGGGAGAGTATCCTACGAGCAGTACTTC.

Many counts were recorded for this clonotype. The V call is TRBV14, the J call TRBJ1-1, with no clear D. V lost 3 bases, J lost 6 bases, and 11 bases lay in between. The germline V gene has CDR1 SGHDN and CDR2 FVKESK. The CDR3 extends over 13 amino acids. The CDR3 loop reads CASSHGPDSEAFF. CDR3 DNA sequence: TGTGCCAGCAGCCACGGACCGGACTCTGAAGCTTTCTTT.

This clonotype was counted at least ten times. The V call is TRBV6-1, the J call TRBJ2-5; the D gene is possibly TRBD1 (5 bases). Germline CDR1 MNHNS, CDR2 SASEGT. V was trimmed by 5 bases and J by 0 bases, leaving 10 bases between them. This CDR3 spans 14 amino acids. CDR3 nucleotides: TGTGCCAGCAGTCTGGACACGAACCAAGAGACCCAGTACTTC. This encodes CASSLDTNQETQYF.

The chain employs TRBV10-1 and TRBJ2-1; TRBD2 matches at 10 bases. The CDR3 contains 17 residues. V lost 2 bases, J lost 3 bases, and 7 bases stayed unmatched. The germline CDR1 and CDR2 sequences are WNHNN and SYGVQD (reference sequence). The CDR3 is CASSETGTSENYNEQFF. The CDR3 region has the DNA TGCGCCAGCAGTGAGACCGGGACTAGCGAGAACTACAATGAGCAGTTCTTC.

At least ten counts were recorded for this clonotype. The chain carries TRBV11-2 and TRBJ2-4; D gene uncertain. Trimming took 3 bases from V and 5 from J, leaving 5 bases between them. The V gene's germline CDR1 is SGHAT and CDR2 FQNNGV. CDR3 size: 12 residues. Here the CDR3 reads CASSFFQNIQYF. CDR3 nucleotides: TGTGCCAGCAGCTTTTTCCAAAACATTCAGTACTTC. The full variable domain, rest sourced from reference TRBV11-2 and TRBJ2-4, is EAGVAQSPRYKIIEKRQSVAFWCNPISGHATLYWYQQILGQGPKLLIQFQNNGVVDDSQLPKDRFSAERLKGVDSTLKIQPAKLEDSAVYLCASSFFQNIQYFGAGTRLSVL.

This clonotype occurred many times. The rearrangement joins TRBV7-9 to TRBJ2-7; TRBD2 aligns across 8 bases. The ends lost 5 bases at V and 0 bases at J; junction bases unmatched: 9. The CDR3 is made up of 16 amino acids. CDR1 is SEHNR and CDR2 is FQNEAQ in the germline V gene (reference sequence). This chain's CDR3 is CASSREGRWNSYEQYF. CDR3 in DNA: TGTGCCAGCAGCCGGGAGGGCCGGTGGAACTCCTACGAGCAGTACTTC.

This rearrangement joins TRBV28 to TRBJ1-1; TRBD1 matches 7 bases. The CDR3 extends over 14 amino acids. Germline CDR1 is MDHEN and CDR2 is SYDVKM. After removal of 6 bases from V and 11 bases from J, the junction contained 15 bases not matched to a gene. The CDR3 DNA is TGTGCCAGCAGCATTGTCCTGACAGGGATGACGGCTTTCTTT. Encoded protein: CASSIVLTGMTAFF.

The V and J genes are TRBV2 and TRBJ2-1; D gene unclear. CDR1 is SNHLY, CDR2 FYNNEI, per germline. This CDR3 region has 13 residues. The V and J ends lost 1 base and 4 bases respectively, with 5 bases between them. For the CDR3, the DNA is TGTGCCAGCAGTGAAGTGGGGTACAATGAGCAGTTCTTC. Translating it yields CASSEVGYNEQFF.

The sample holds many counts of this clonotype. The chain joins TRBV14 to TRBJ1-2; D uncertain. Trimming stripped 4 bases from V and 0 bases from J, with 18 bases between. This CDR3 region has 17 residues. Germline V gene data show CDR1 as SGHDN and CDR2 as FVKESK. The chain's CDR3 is CASSPPPGLLANYGYTF. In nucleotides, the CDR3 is TGTGCCAGCAGCCCCCCACCAGGCTTGTTAGCTAACTATGGCTACACCTTC.

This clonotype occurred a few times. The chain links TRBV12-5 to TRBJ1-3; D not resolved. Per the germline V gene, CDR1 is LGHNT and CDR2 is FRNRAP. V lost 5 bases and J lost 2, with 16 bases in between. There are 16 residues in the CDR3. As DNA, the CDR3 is TGTGCTAGTGGTCGGGGTCGTGGGGATGCTGGAAACACCATATATTTT. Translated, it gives CASGRGRGDAGNTIYF.

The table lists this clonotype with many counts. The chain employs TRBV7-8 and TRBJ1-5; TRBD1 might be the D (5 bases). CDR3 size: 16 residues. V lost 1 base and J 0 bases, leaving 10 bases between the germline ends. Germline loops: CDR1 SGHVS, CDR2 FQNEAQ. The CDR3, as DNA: TGTGCCAGCAGCTTAGGGGGCCAGTATAGCAATCAGCCCCAGCATTTT. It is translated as CASSLGGQYSNQPQHF.

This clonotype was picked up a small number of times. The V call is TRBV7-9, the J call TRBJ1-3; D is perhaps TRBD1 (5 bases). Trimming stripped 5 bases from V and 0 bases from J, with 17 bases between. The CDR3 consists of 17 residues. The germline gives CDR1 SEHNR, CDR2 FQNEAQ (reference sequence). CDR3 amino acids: CASSAGTGSSSGNTIYF. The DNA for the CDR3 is TGTGCCAGCAGCGCCGGGACGGGTTCGAGCTCTGGAAACACCATATATTTT.

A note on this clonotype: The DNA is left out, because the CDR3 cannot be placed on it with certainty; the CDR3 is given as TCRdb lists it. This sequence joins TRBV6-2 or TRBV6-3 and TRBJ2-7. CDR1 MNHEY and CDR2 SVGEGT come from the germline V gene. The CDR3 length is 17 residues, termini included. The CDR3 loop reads CASSSSTTRGTYDGQYF.

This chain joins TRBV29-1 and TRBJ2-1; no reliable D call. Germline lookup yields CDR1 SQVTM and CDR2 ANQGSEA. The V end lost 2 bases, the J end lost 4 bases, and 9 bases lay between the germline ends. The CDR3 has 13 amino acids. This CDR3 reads CSVEHQTYNEQFF. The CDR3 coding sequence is TGCAGCGTTGAACACCAGACATACAATGAGCAGTTCTTC.

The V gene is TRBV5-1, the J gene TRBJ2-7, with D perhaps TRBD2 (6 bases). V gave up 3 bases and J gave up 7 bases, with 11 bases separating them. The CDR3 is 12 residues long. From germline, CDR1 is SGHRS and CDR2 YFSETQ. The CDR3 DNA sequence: TGCGCCAGCAGCTCCCAGGGACTGGAGCAGTACTTC. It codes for CASSSQGLEQYF.

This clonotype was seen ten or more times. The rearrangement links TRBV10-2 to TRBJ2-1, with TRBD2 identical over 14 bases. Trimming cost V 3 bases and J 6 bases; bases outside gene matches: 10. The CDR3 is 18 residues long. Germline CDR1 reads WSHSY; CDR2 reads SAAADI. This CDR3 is CASSDPGTSGRSGNEQFF. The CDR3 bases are TGCGCCAGCAGTGATCCCGGGACTAGCGGGAGAAGCGGCAATGAGCAGTTCTTC.

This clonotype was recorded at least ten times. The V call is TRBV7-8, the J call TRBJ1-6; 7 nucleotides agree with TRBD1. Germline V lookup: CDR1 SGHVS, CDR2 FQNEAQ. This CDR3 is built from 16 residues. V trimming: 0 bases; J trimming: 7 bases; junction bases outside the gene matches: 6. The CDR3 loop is CASSLAATGFNSPLHF. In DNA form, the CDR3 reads TGTGCCAGCAGCTTAGCTGCGACAGGGTTCAATTCACCCCTCCACTTT.

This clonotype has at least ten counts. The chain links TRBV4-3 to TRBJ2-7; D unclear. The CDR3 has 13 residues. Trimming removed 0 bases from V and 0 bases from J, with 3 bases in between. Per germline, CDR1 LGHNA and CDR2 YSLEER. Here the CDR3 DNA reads TGCGCCAGCAGCCAAGATATCTCCTACGAGCAGTACTTC. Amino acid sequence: CASSQDISYEQYF.